This entry lists 13 T cell receptor beta chains sequenced from one sample in a study of CD8 T cells in ankylosing spondylitis. Their recognized antigens are unknown. Findings of the study overall: A TCR beta motif of fewer than ten highly homologous variants appeared characteristic of ankylosing spondylitis blood.

Via MiXCR, TCRdb re-called the 5' RACE reads, giving one row per CDR3 protein. The data hold 350,000 to 550,000 distinct CDR3 sequences, with 26% observed a single time. The sequenced material came from blood, either unsorted or a sorted T cell fraction (not recorded which). The receptors stem from a male donor with ankylosing spondylitis.

The rearrangement uses TRBV5-5 and TRBJ2-7, with D perhaps being TRBD1 or TRBD2 (6 bases each). The CDR3 loop spans 15 amino acids. Germline V gene data show CDR1 as SGHKS and CDR2 as YYEKEE (reference sequence). V gave up 3 bases and J gave up 2 bases, with 15 bases separating them. This CDR3 is CASSSAGHDAYEQYF. For the CDR3, the DNA is TGTGCCAGCAGCTCCGCGGGACATGATGCCTACGAGCAGTACTTC.

The gene calls are TRBV28 and TRBJ2-6; D ambiguous. With 2 bases removed from V and 0 bases from J, the gap between germline ends came to 8 bases. CDR3 length: 16 amino acids. Germline V gene lookup returns CDR1 MDHEN and CDR2 SYDVKM. The CDR3 loop reads CASSLRMGSGANVLTF. DNA of the CDR3: TGTGCCAGCAGTTTACGCATGGGCTCTGGGGCCAACGTCCTGACTTTC.

This clonotype was detected a few times. CDR3 in DNA: TGCAGTGCTAGAGCTAGCGTCTACAATGAGCAGTTCTTC. Its translation: CSARASVYNEQFF. The chain employs TRBV20-1 and TRBJ2-1; possibly TRBD2 for D (6 bases). Looked up from germline, CDR1 is DFQATT and CDR2 is SNEGSKA (reference sequence). The CDR3 runs 13 residues. Trimming pared 1 base from V and 3 bases from J, leaving 7 bases between.

The chain links TRBV7-2 to TRBJ1-4, with D perhaps matching TRBD1 (6 bases). CDR3 length equals 15 residues. The V end lost 0 bases, the J end lost 8 bases, and 13 bases lay between the germline ends. Germline CDR1 reads SGHTA; CDR2 reads FQGNSA. CDR3 loop: CASSLASGAPEKLFF. The DNA of the CDR3 is TGTGCCAGCAGCTTAGCGTCGGGGGCCCCCGAAAAACTGTTTTTT.

This clonotype was detected a few times. The chain couples TRBV11-3 to TRBJ2-3; 7 nucleotides match TRBD1. CDR1 SGHNT and CDR2 YENEEA come from the germline V gene. V was pared by 5 bases and J by 3 bases, with 11 bases of the junction left unmatched. There are 16 residues in the CDR3. DNA for the CDR3: TGTGCCAGCAGCCCAGGGTCGGGGACAGAAACAGATACGCAGTATTTT. As protein: CASSPGSGTETDTQYF.

The rearrangement uses TRBV12-3 or TRBV12-4 and TRBJ2-5; D gene ambiguous. Trimming stripped 3 bases from V and 5 bases from J, with 7 bases between. The CDR3 contains 12 residues. The CDR3 region is CASSFSAETQYF. The DNA for the CDR3 is TGTGCCAGCAGTTTTTCGGCGGAGACCCAGTACTTC.

A few counts support this clonotype. The rearrangement uses TRBV20-1 and TRBJ1-5; no clear D. CDR1 is DFQATT, CDR2 SNEGSKA, per germline (reference sequence). V was pared by 6 bases and J by 5 bases, with 11 bases between. The CDR3 loop spans 12 amino acids. The CDR3 DNA reads as TGCAGTGCAACGGACCCTGATCAGCCCCAGCATTTT. The encoded protein is CSATDPDQPQHF.

The DNA of the CDR3 is TGTGCCAGCAGCTTAGATACCGGGGGCTTAGCCAAAAACATTCAGTACTTC. This gives the protein CASSLDTGGLAKNIQYF. The chain recombines TRBV11-3 with TRBJ2-4, with D perhaps assigned TRBD1 or TRBD2 (6 bases each). The CDR3 length is 17 residues. Trimming shortened V by 0 bases and J by 0 bases, and 12 bases separated the two germline ends. Germline loops: CDR1 SGHNT, CDR2 YENEEA.

The chain is built from TRBV19 and TRBJ1-1; no firm D call. CDR1 and CDR2 (germline): LNHDA, SQIVND (reference sequence). CDR3 length: 11 residues. Trimming left V 7 bases short and J 4 bases short, with 7 bases between. CDR3: CASKRATEAFF. DNA of the CDR3: TGTGCCAGTAAACGGGCCACTGAAGCTTTCTTT.

This clonotype was seen only a few times. The rearrangement joins TRBV5-1 to TRBJ2-7; TRBD2 might be the D (6 bases). CDR3 size: 13 residues. Per germline, CDR1 SGHRS and CDR2 YFSETQ. Trimming shortened V by 4 bases and J by 3 bases, and 11 bases separated the two germline ends. As DNA, the CDR3 is TGCGCCAGCAGCGCGGGACTGAGCTACGAGCAGTACTTC. This encodes CASSAGLSYEQYF.

This chain joins TRBV20-1 and TRBJ2-7, with 8 positions matching TRBD2. In germline, CDR1 is DFQATT, CDR2 SNEGSKA (reference sequence). This CDR3 has 15 residues. Trimming cost V 1 base and J 0 bases; bases outside gene matches: 5. The CDR3 DNA sequence: TGCAGTGCTAGAGGCGGGGGGCAGAGCTCCTACGAGCAGTACTTC. Translation: CSARGGGQSSYEQYF.

The table lists this clonotype with many counts. The chain combines TRBV24-1 with TRBJ2-5; D is perhaps TRBD2 (6 bases). V lost 3 bases and J lost 5, with 21 bases in between. Germline V gives CDR1 KGHDR, CDR2 SFDVKD. The CDR3 consists of 17 residues. In nucleotides, the CDR3 is TGTGCCACCAGTGATCCCTTTCAGCACGGGAGAGGGGAGACCCAGTACTTC. Translation gives CATSDPFQHGRGETQYF.

This clonotype was recorded a few times. The V and J genes are TRBV30 and TRBJ1-1; 7 bases agree with TRBD1. Losses at the gene ends were 5 bases for V and 0 bases for J; bases not matched to a gene: 6. The CDR3 runs 14 residues. Germline V CDR1 and CDR2: GTSNPN, SVGIG (reference sequence). The DNA of the CDR3 is TGTGCCTGGGAACAGGGGACCATGAACACTGAAGCTTTCTTT. Translation gives CAWEQGTMNTEAFF.